The 3 T cell receptor beta chains reported below all come from one sample, sequenced in a study of cytomegalovirus exposure and HLA in healthy donors. A multiplex PCR was run with 60 Vbeta primers and 13 Jbeta primers. Sequencing used immunoSEQ multiplex PCR; TCRdb keeps in-frame clones, though not all of them. The sample has about 200,000 clones, 65% to 90% seen once. Material for sequencing was PBMCs. All receptors come from a woman aged 45-65 years in good health and CMV-seronegative.

Regarding this clone: Germline and junction disagree at one end, which may indicate a read error. The V gene is TRBV7-9, the J gene TRBJ2-5, with unresolved D. Germline loops: CDR1 SEHNR, CDR2 FQNEAQ (reference sequence). CDR3 length: 11 amino acids. CDR3 loop: CSSSRSIPQYF. The CDR3 DNA follows: TGTTCCAGCAGCCGGTCCATTCCTCAGTACTTC.

The chain combines TRBV19 with TRBJ2-7, with 7 bases identical to TRBD2. Germline CDR1 and CDR2: LNHDA and SQIVND (reference sequence). After removal of 5 bases from V and 2 bases from J, the junction contained 6 bases not matched to a gene. There are 14 residues in the CDR3. CDR3 loop: CASSSAGTTYEQYF. CDR3 in DNA: TGTGCCAGTAGTTCGGCAGGGACTACCTACGAGCAGTACTTC.

The CDR3 DNA follows: TGTGCCATACAGGGAAGTCTCCCTGGGCAGCCCCAGCATTTT. It is translated as CAIQGSLPGQPQHF. The rearrangement links TRBV28 to TRBJ1-5, with a possible D match to TRBD1 (6 bases). CDR1 MDHEN and CDR2 SYDVKM come from the germline V gene. The V end lost 10 bases, the J end lost 7 bases, and 20 bases lay between the germline ends. This CDR3 region has 14 residues.